The following is a T cell receptor (beta chain) sequence with its context. The antigen is not known. Under the authors' procedure: Junction-only sequences without quality scores came from ImmunoSEQ, so filtering differed. Data came from immunoSEQ multiplex PCR; TCRdb stores just in-frame clones and leaves some out. The DNA gave D and trimming, while V, J and clone size come from that table. This table has some 2,000,000 clones, 95% appearing once. The data are from a study of shared clonotypes between healthy human individuals. Study information: A donor's plate count was three for CD4 naive and three for CD4 memory; CD8 naive had two and CD8 memory one. Regarding the study as a whole: Against clonotypes common to all four donors, non-shared ones had lower generation probabilities. Clonotype sharing among donors likely depends on sequencing depth.

The TCR was taken from a man younger than 35 in good health. Sequences were obtained from naive CD4+ T cells sorted from blood. Subset reported: CD45RA+ positively selected.

In DNA form, the CDR3 reads TGTGCCAGCAGTTACTCGATTGGGACCCTCAATCAGCCCCAGCATTTT. This gives the protein CASSYSIGTLNQPQHF. This chain connects TRBV6-6 to TRBJ1-5; the D gene is possibly TRBD1 (5 bases). The CDR3 has 16 amino acids. Germline values: CDR1 MNHNY, CDR2 SVGAGI (reference sequence). Trimming shortened V by 0 bases and J by 3 bases, and 12 bases separated the two germline ends.